Reported below is one TCR beta chain. As yet, its antigen is unknown. This entry belongs to a study of identifying expanded T cells in peripheral blood. Broader study findings: Technical replicates showed about 1.1 changed clones; about 2 weeks roughly 16; four weeks 19. Clone count variance between roughly 2-week samples rose with total template count.

Healthy donors had no documented immune events, such as infections, while sampled. TCRdb's copy holds only in-frame clones and misses some; the assay was immunoSEQ multiplex PCR. The sample lists over 75,000 clones; 88% were seen once. The CDR3 is 15 amino acids. The V gene's germline CDR1 is KGHSH and CDR2 LQKENI. Trimming shortened V by 2 bases and J by 0 bases, and 11 bases separated the two germline ends. Sequenced input: blood. V usage is TRBV18 and J usage is TRBJ2-7; tentatively, D is TRBD2 (5 bases). This sequence was found in a person between 18 and 69 years old in good health. CDR3 in amino acids: CASSPNGLGSYEQYF. CDR3 in DNA: TGTGCCAGCTCACCAAACGGACTTGGCTCCTACGAGCAGTACTTC.